These 27 T cell receptor beta chains came from one sample sequenced in a study of OX40 agonist ivuxolimab in advanced cancers. Some clones are missing from TCRdb's copy, which holds only in-frame ones; the method was immunoSEQ multiplex PCR. The repertoire consists of around 50,000 clones, with approximately 90% occurring once and the leading ten covering about 0.64%. This specimen consisted of CD4+ or CD8+ T cells sorted from blood, obtained in a trial of the OX40 agonist ivuxolimab. These receptors were taken from an adult with an advanced solid tumor such as melanoma, head and neck, liver or kidney cancer.

The J gene is TRBJ2-3, the V gene TRBV6-4; D remains ambiguous. Germline CDR1 and CDR2: MRHNA and SNTAGT. V shed 6 bases and J shed 6 bases, with 4 bases lying between them. The CDR3 loop spans 10 amino acids. The DNA for the CDR3 is TGTGCCAGCAGAAGCGATACGCAGTATTTT. Amino acid sequence: CASRSDTQYF.

The chain employs TRBV6-5 and TRBJ1-1; D may be TRBD1 (6 bases). The CDR3 is made up of 13 amino acids. Germline lookup yields CDR1 MNHEY and CDR2 SVGAGI. Trimming cost V 5 bases and J 1 base, with 8 bases left between them. CDR3 loop: CASSQGQNTEAFF. The CDR3 DNA reads TGTGCCAGCAGTCAGGGACAGAACACTGAAGCTTTCTTT.

The rearrangement links TRBV5-1 to TRBJ2-7; TRBD2 matches at 12 bases. This CDR3 contains 18 residues. CDR1 is SGHRS and CDR2 is YFSETQ in the germline V gene. V lost 0 bases and J lost 0; bases outside the gene matches: 7. CDR3 sequence (DNA): TGCGCCAGCAGCTTGGGGCTAGCGGGAGGGCCGGGCTCCTACGAGCAGTACTTC. Amino acids: CASSLGLAGGPGSYEQYF.

V is TRBV6-5 and J is TRBJ1-1; tentative D call: TRBD1 (6 bases). This CDR3 is 15 amino acids long. The V gene lost 0 bases and the J gene lost 0 bases, with 8 bases spanning the gap. The germline CDR1 and CDR2 sequences are MNHEY and SVGAGI. The CDR3 region has the DNA TGTGCCAGCAGTTACTCGAGGGGGATGAACACTGAAGCTTTCTTT. Its protein product is CASSYSRGMNTEAFF.

As for this clone: The junction departs from the called germline gene at one end, perhaps through a read error. The gene calls are TRBV5-1 and TRBJ1-2, with TRBD1 as a possible D gene (5 bases). Germline-derived CDR1 and CDR2 are SGHRS and YFSETQ. The CDR3 contains 14 residues. As DNA, the CDR3 is TGCGCCAGCAACTTGGGACCGCCCCACTATGGCTACACCTTC. Amino acid sequence: CASNLGPPHYGYTF.

This chain uses TRBV6-1 with TRBJ2-7; TRBD2 agrees at 7 bases. Germline assignment: CDR1 MNHNS and CDR2 SASEGT. Unmatched junction bases numbered 7, after V lost 6 bases and J lost 5 bases. The CDR3 extends over 13 amino acids. CDR3 nucleotides: TGTGCCAGCAGGACGGGGGGACTCAACGAGCAGTACTTC. This translates into CASRTGGLNEQYF.

This clone was counted between two and nine times. This chain links TRBV5-5 with TRBJ2-7, with D perhaps matching TRBD2 (6 bases). CDR3 size: 16 residues. Trimming removed 4 bases from V and 4 bases from J, with 21 bases in between. CDR1 and CDR2 from the germline V gene are SGHKS and YYEKEE (reference sequence). The CDR3 nucleotides are TGTGCCAGCAGCGCCAACCCGCGGAGGGCCGGATACGAGCAGTACTTC. This codes for CASSANPRRAGYEQYF.

The V gene is TRBV20-1, the J gene TRBJ2-5, with D unclear. The CDR3 contains 11 residues. CDR1 is DFQATT and CDR2 is SNEGSKA in the germline V gene (reference sequence). The V end lost 7 bases, the J end lost 5 bases, and 11 bases lay between the germline ends. Here the CDR3 DNA reads TGCAGTGTGGGCCAATTTGAGACCCAGTACTTC. It specifies CSVGQFETQYF.

The chain recombines TRBV28 with TRBJ2-5, with 12 bases lining up with TRBD1. Near its end, the DNA agrees better with TRBJ2-7, so the J call may be wrong. This CDR3 region has 15 residues. Germline values: CDR1 MDHEN, CDR2 SYDVKM. The CDR3: CASSLGTGGQDEQYF. DNA for the CDR3: TGTGCCAGCAGCCTCGGGACAGGGGGCCAGGACGAGCAGTACTTC.

This clone has only a few counts. The chain uses TRBV11-1 and TRBJ2-7; 11 nucleotides agree with TRBD2. This CDR3 is built from 14 residues. Germline loops: CDR1 SGHAT, CDR2 FQDESV (reference sequence). The trim removed 5 bases at V and 6 bases at J, leaving 6 bases unmatched. CDR3 residues: CASSPSGLAAEQYF. The CDR3 DNA follows: TGTGCCAGCAGCCCCTCGGGACTAGCGGCCGAGCAGTACTTC.

The chain is built from TRBV5-8 and TRBJ1-1; no reliable D call. The CDR3 consists of 11 residues. V gave up 1 base and J gave up 10 bases, with 8 bases separating them. Germline values: CDR1 SGHTS, CDR2 YDEGEE. The CDR3 DNA follows: TGTGCCAGCAGCTTGCACACCGGAGCTTTCTTT. It yields the protein CASSLHTGAFF.

The V call is TRBV5-1, the J call TRBJ2-3; either TRBD1 or TRBD2 may supply D (5 bases each). Germline loops: CDR1 SGHRS, CDR2 YFSETQ. The CDR3 is 17 residues long. Trimming shortened V by 2 bases and J by 2 bases, and 18 bases separated the two germline ends. The CDR3 protein is CASSFLGGPGTTDTQYF. The CDR3 DNA is TGCGCCAGCAGCTTCTTAGGAGGTCCGGGGACCACAGATACGCAGTATTTT.

The CDR3, as DNA: TGTGCCAGCAGTGACCCAGGCCTGGCCTCCTACGAGCAGTACTTC. Its protein product is CASSDPGLASYEQYF. The gene calls are TRBV2 and TRBJ2-7; D gene unclear. This CDR3 spans 15 amino acids. The germline V and J ends were trimmed by 3 bases and 0 bases, with 12 bases remaining between them. The germline V gene has CDR1 SNHLY and CDR2 FYNNEI.

The chain carries TRBV5-1 and TRBJ2-1; D is unresolved. Per germline, CDR1 SGHRS and CDR2 YFSETQ. There are 16 residues in the CDR3. V was trimmed by 7 bases and J by 8 bases, leaving 25 bases between them. The CDR3 nucleotides are TGCGCCAGCGAGCTTGGTATGGGTAGTGGTATCGATGAGCAGTTCTTC. It encodes CASELGMGSGIDEQFF.

V usage is TRBV10-3 and J usage is TRBJ2-1; D gene ambiguous. V gave up 0 bases and J gave up 8 bases, with 8 bases separating them. Germline-derived CDR1 and CDR2 are ENHRY and SYGVKD. This CDR3 is 13 amino acids long. The CDR3 DNA is TGTGCCATCAGTGAGTCGTCTTGGGATGAGCAGTTCTTC. It specifies CAISESSWDEQFF.

The V gene is TRBV13, the J gene TRBJ2-6; no clear D gene. The CDR3 runs 14 residues. The germline V gene has CDR1 PRHDT and CDR2 FYEKMQ (reference sequence). The ends were cut back, 7 bases at V and 4 bases at J, with 11 bases in the middle. The CDR3: CASMRLSGANVLTF. CDR3 DNA sequence: TGTGCCAGCATGAGGCTCTCAGGGGCCAACGTCCTGACTTTC. The full variable domain, with the rest looked up from reference TRBV13 and TRBJ2-6, is AAGVIQSPRHLIKEKRETATLKCYPIPRHDTVYWYQQGPGQDPQFLISFYEKMQSDKGSIPDRFSAQQFSDYHSELNMSSLELGDSALYFCASMRLSGANVLTFGAGSRLTVL.

V and J are TRBV5-6 and TRBJ1-1; D is unresolved. V was trimmed by 4 bases and J by 1 base, leaving 11 bases between them. This CDR3 contains 14 residues. The germline V gene encodes CDR1 SGHDT and CDR2 YYEEEE. CDR3 DNA sequence: TGTGCCAGCAGCCGTCCGACGGCGAACACTGAAGCTTTCTTT. This encodes CASSRPTANTEAFF.

The chain uses TRBV28 and TRBJ2-7; maybe TRBD1 (5 bases). V lost 2 bases, J lost 4 bases, and 12 bases lay in between. This CDR3 has 14 amino acids. Per the germline V gene, CDR1 is MDHEN and CDR2 is SYDVKM. The CDR3 nucleotides read TGTGCCAGCAGTTTAGACAGAGTTTTATACGAGCAGTACTTC. This sequence encodes CASSLDRVLYEQYF.

The chain combines TRBV11-1 with TRBJ2-5; the D gene is possibly TRBD2 (5 bases). The J call is in doubt because the DNA end fits TRBJ2-7 better. Per the germline V gene, CDR1 is SGHAT and CDR2 is FQDESV (reference sequence). CDR3 size: 13 residues. CDR3 residues: CASSLGLFNEQYF. The CDR3 DNA is TGTGCCAGCAGCTTAGGACTATTTAACGAGCAGTACTTC.

This clone appeared once. This sequence joins TRBV6-5 and TRBJ2-5, with TRBD2 as a possible D gene (8 bases). The J call may be mistaken, given a closer DNA end match to TRBJ2-7. The CDR3 has 14 amino acids. Germline V CDR1 and CDR2: MNHEY, SVGAGI. Here the CDR3 reads CASSKIAGQYEQYF. The CDR3 bases are TGTGCCAGCTCCAAAATAGCGGGACAGTACGAGCAGTACTTC.

A few counts support this clone. CDR3 bases: TGTGCCAGCAGCTTAGATCGACTAGTGATTGGGGAGCTGTTTTTT. Amino acid sequence: CASSLDRLVIGELFF. The chain links TRBV7-2 to TRBJ2-2; D is perhaps TRBD2 (6 bases). The CDR3 is 15 residues long. The V end was cut by 1 base, the J end by 8 bases, with 14 bases between. CDR1 is SGHTA and CDR2 is FQGNSA in the germline V gene.

V usage is TRBV5-1 and J usage is TRBJ1-1, with 7 bases aligning to TRBD1. This CDR3 has 16 amino acids. The junction had 9 bases not matched to a gene; V was cut back by 4 bases and J by 0 bases. Looked up from germline, CDR1 is SGHRS and CDR2 is YFSETQ. The CDR3 DNA reads as TGCGCCAGCAGCCCCCGACAGGGTACCGTGAACACTGAAGCTTTCTTT. As protein: CASSPRQGTVNTEAFF.

This chain uses TRBV27 with TRBJ1-1; the D gene is possibly TRBD1 (6 bases). Germline V gene sequence: CDR1 MNHEY, CDR2 SMNVEV (reference sequence). V shed 6 bases and J shed 0 bases, with 11 bases lying between them. The CDR3 length is 14 residues. The DNA for the CDR3 is TGTGCCAGCAGACGGACAGCCATGAACACTGAAGCTTTCTTT. Translated, it gives CASRRTAMNTEAFF.

The V gene is TRBV5-1, the J gene TRBJ2-7, with 9 bases lining up with TRBD2. V lost 2 bases to trimming and J lost 5 bases; unmatched junction nucleotides: 14. CDR3 length: 17 residues. CDR1 and CDR2 (germline): SGHRS, YFSETQ. CDR3 DNA sequence: TGCGCCAGCAGCTTCCAGATAGCGGGGGTCCTACGGAACGAGCAGTACTTC. Translated, it gives CASSFQIAGVLRNEQYF.

The chain combines TRBV29-1 with TRBJ2-1; 13 bases agree with TRBD2. This CDR3 spans 15 amino acids. CDR1 and CDR2 (germline): SQVTM, ANQGSEA. V lost 8 bases to trimming and J lost 2 bases; unmatched junction nucleotides: 6. The CDR3 DNA is TGCAGCACGGCCGGACTAGCGGGAGCCTACAATGAGCAGTTCTTC. Translation: CSTAGLAGAYNEQFF.

The CDR3 loop is CASRRLTGPNEKLFF. In DNA form, the CDR3 reads TGTGCCAGCAGACGATTAACAGGGCCTAATGAAAAACTGTTTTTT. This chain joins TRBV6-4 and TRBJ1-4, with D maybe TRBD1 (6 bases). The CDR3 loop spans 15 amino acids. The germline CDR1 and CDR2 sequences are MRHNA and SNTAGT. Trimming pared 6 bases from V and 3 bases from J, leaving 14 bases between.

This chain links TRBV5-6 with TRBJ2-1; D uncertain. The CDR3 is 14 amino acids. Deletions cut 0 bases from V and 3 bases from J, with 7 bases between. Germline values: CDR1 SGHDT, CDR2 YYEEEE. This CDR3 reads CASSLEQYYNEQFF. The CDR3 nucleotides read TGTGCCAGCAGCTTGGAACAGTACTACAATGAGCAGTTCTTC. The entire variable domain, with the rest obtained from reference TRBV5-6 and TRBJ2-1, is as follows: DAGVTQSPTHLIKTRGQQVTLRCSPKSGHDTVSWYQQALGQGPQFIFQYYEEEERQRGNFPDRFSGHQFPNYSSELNVNALLLGDSALYLCASSLEQYYNEQFFGPGTRLTVL.